Following are 13 T cell receptor beta chains from one sample sequenced in a study of prognosis after radiotherapy for stage I lung cancer. By two-round multiplex PCR, the TCR beta CDR3 was amplified from genomic DNA. First-round PCR employed TRBV- and TRBJ-specific primers for each gene. TCRdb independently ran MiXCR on the multiplex PCR reads; one entry per CDR3 protein. The sample carries more than 7,500 distinct CDR3 sequences, roughly 60% recorded once. The sequenced sample was PBMCs, obtained before or after stereotactic body radiation therapy (not recorded which). Receptors originate from a donor of 50 years or more with non-small cell lung cancer.

A remark on this clonotype: A single base is all that separates this from a far larger clone, so a read error is likely. This chain uses TRBV6-8 with TRBJ1-2; a possible D gene is TRBD1 (5 bases). The V gene's germline CDR1 is MNHGY and CDR2 SAAAGT. The CDR3 totals 14 residues. V lost 4 bases, J lost 3 bases, and 12 bases lay in between. The CDR3 bases are TGTGCCAGCAGTTGTGAGGGGCCGGACTATGGCTACACCTTC. Translation: CASSCEGPDYGYTF.

The rearrangement joins TRBV11-2 to TRBJ2-2; 10 nucleotides agree with TRBD1. This CDR3 is built from 16 residues. Germline V CDR1 and CDR2: SGHAT, FQNNGV. Trimming at V came to 5 bases and at J to 3 bases, leaving 6 bases not matched to a gene. The CDR3 region is CASSPGTGDHTGELFF. For the CDR3, the DNA is TGTGCCAGCAGCCCTGGGACAGGGGACCACACCGGGGAGCTGTTTTTT.

This clonotype has a count of ten or more. The junction differs from germline at one of its ends, possibly a read error. The chain has TRBV19 and TRBJ2-3, with 7 bases lining up with TRBD1. The CDR3 consists of 16 residues. Per germline, CDR1 LNHDA and CDR2 SQIVND (reference sequence). Written as DNA, the CDR3 is TGTGCCAGTAGTCCCCCCAGGGACAGAGGCACAGATGCGCAGTATTTT. Its translation is CASSPPRDRGTDAQYF. Supplemented by reference TRBV19 and TRBJ2-3, the full variable domain reads DGGITQSPKYLFRKEGQNVTLSCEQNLNHDAMYWYRQDPGQGLRLIYYSQIVNDFQKGDIAEGYSVSREKKESFPLTVTSAQKNPTAFYLCASSPPRDRGTDAQYFGPGTRLTVL.

As regards this clonotype: A far larger clone is just one base off, so this is likely a read error. The CDR3 here is CASSKEFRSYNEQYF. The CDR3 DNA is TGTGCCAGCAGTAAGGAGTTCCGCTCCTACAATGAGCAGTACTTC. The rearrangement uses TRBV12-3 or TRBV12-4 and TRBJ2-7; D gene uncertain. CDR3 size: 15 residues. V lost 5 bases, J lost 7 bases, and 21 bases lay in between.

The rearrangement links TRBV27 to TRBJ2-5; weak D call: TRBD1 (5 bases). The V gene lost 6 bases and the J gene lost 4 bases, with 24 bases spanning the gap. Germline CDR1 and CDR2: MNHEY and SMNVEV (reference sequence). The CDR3 length is 17 residues. The CDR3 bases are TGTGCCAGCAGGGGTCGTAAACAGGTCGAATTTCGAGAGACCCAGTACTTC. It is translated as CASRGRKQVEFRETQYF.

By proportion, this clonotype is medium-sized. The chain combines TRBV4-1 with TRBJ1-3; D is perhaps TRBD1 (5 bases). The CDR3 extends over 13 amino acids. Germline V gene sequence: CDR1 MGHRA, CDR2 YSYEKL. V was trimmed by 4 bases and J by 7 bases, leaving 11 bases between them. In nucleotides, the CDR3 is TGCGCCAGCAGCCTCACCCGGGGGAACACCATATATTTT. The encoded protein is CASSLTRGNTIYF.

This clonotype was observed many times. The chain combines TRBV3-1 with TRBJ2-4; D possibly matches TRBD1 or TRBD2 (5 bases each). V gave up 7 bases and J gave up 9 bases, with 13 bases separating them. The CDR3 contains 12 residues. Germline lookup yields CDR1 LGHDT and CDR2 YNNKEL (reference sequence). As DNA, the CDR3 is TGTGCCAGCACCAACCCTGGGGGCATTCAGTACTTC. It yields the protein CASTNPGGIQYF.

With respect to this clonotype: The likely explanation is a read error, given a far larger clone one base away. The chain uses TRBV19 and TRBJ2-5; D gene unclear. The DNA end is more similar to TRBJ2-1, so the J call may be wrong. The CDR3 contains 12 residues. Looked up from germline, CDR1 is LNHDA and CDR2 is SQIVND (reference sequence). This CDR3 reads CASGVVTTEQFF. The CDR3 DNA is TGTGCCAGTGGGGTAGTCACAACAGAGCAGTTCTTC.

Comment on this clonotype: A single base is all that separates this from a far larger clone, so a read error is likely. The V call is TRBV6-2 or TRBV6-3, the J call TRBJ2-7; D remains ambiguous. V was cut by 6 bases and J by 1 base, with 16 bases left in between. Germline V gene lookup returns CDR1 MNHEY and CDR2 SVGEGT. The CDR3 runs 15 residues. DNA for the CDR3: TGTGCCAGCAGCCAAGGGTTGCAGATGTCCTACGAGCAGTACTTC. Amino acid sequence: CASSQGLQMSYEQYF.

As for this clonotype: A far larger clone lies a single base away; this is likely a read error. This rearrangement joins TRBV27 to TRBJ2-4; the match to TRBD2 covers 13 bases. The DNA end favors TRBJ2-1, so the J call may be wrong. This CDR3 is built from 18 residues. Germline values: CDR1 MNHEY, CDR2 SMNVEV (reference sequence). CDR3 nucleotide sequence: TGTGCCAGCAGTTTGAGACAGGAGGGACTAGCGGGAAGGGGGGTGCAGTTCTTC. Translating it yields CASSLRQEGLAGRGVQFF.

This clonotype qualifies as medium-sized (0.01 to 0.1%). The genes are TRBV5-1 and TRBJ1-5, with a possible D match to TRBD1 (5 bases). Germline values: CDR1 SGHRS, CDR2 YFSETQ. CDR3 length: 15 residues. Deletions cut 4 bases from V and 0 bases from J, with 11 bases between. The CDR3 protein is CASSQGPLSNQPQHF. The DNA of the CDR3 is TGCGCCAGCAGCCAGGGCCCGCTTAGCAATCAGCCCCAGCATTTT.

This clonotype is labeled medium-sized. V usage is TRBV20-1 and J usage is TRBJ2-1; 12 bases align to TRBD2. Germline V gene lookup returns CDR1 DFQATT and CDR2 SNEGSKA (reference sequence). The CDR3 runs to 15 residues. V trimming: 6 bases; J trimming: 3 bases; junction bases outside the gene matches: 6. CDR3 residues: CSANRLAGVYNEQFF. In DNA, the CDR3 is TGCAGTGCCAACCGACTAGCGGGAGTCTACAATGAGCAGTTCTTC.

Remarks on this clonotype: Only one base separates this from a far larger clonotype, so it likely reflects a read error. The chain carries TRBV28 and TRBJ1-3; D may match TRBD1 or TRBD2 (5 bases each). The J call may be wrong; the DNA end is better matched by TRBJ2-2. Germline V gives CDR1 MDHEN, CDR2 SYDVKM. The CDR3 consists of 17 residues. The CDR3 region is CASSPIPGRPNTVELFF. The CDR3 DNA is TGTGCCAGCAGTCCCATCCCGGGACGGCCGAACACCGTGGAGCTGTTTTTT.